This TCR beta chain is drawn from a study of T cell repertoires in ileal Crohn's disease. Across the whole study: Operated complications were stricturing disease (about 60%) and penetrating disease (about 40%). About half received postoperative treatment, 10 to 11 with thiopurines and 15 to 20 anti-TNF. Broader study findings: Clonal expansions were more frequent in active smokers than non-smokers at surgery. Compared with CD4 T cells, sorted CD8 cells carried more expanded clones.

Only in-frame clones appear in the TCRdb table, and some are missing; sequencing was by immunoSEQ multiplex PCR. The repertoire holds about 510 clones, with roughly 89% as singletons. Germline CDR1 and CDR2: SGHTS and YDEGEE. Trimming pared 7 bases from V and 0 bases from J, leaving 17 bases between. The length of the CDR3 is 16 residues. Time point given: proximal margin of the surgical specimen (macroscopically non-inflamed). As to this clone: The antigen is not known.

The chain uses TRBV5-8 and TRBJ1-5; D possibly corresponds to TRBD1 (5 bases). The sequence derives from an adult with Crohn's disease. Material for sequencing was ileal tissue. CDR3 protein: CASAWLGDYSNQPQHF. The CDR3, as DNA: TGTGCCAGCGCTTGGCTCGGGGACTATAGCAATCAGCCCCAGCATTTT.